The clone carrying this TCR beta chain was seen just once. Mouse names are used for the genes. From the germline J gene comes the end of the CDR3, since the read stops 1 residue before it. Data came from immunoSEQ multiplex PCR; TCRdb stores just in-frame clones and leaves some out. The sample gives about 1,600 clones, around 45% of which show up once; approximately 30% is in the top ten. This CDR3 is 14 amino acids long. Germline V gene sequence: CDR1 MSHET, CDR2 SYDVDS. The trim removed 5 bases at V and 3 bases at J, leaving 2 bases unmatched. Time point given: mouse harvest day 14 after allogeneic transplant. The graft held 10^6 splenic CD5+ T cells and 10^7 T-cell-depleted bone marrow cells. The source of the sample is a study of tissue T cells after allogeneic stem cell transplantation.

The sequenced material came from spleen. The chain has TRBV29 and TRBJ2-4, with TRBD1 matching 10 bases. The clonotype comes from a female BALB/c mouse given C57BL/6 T cells with graft-versus-host disease after an allogeneic hematopoietic cell transplant. The CDR3 loop reads CASSPGQGQNTLYF. The DNA read from the CDR3 is TGTGCTAGCAGTCCGGGACAGGGGCAAAACACCTTGTAC.